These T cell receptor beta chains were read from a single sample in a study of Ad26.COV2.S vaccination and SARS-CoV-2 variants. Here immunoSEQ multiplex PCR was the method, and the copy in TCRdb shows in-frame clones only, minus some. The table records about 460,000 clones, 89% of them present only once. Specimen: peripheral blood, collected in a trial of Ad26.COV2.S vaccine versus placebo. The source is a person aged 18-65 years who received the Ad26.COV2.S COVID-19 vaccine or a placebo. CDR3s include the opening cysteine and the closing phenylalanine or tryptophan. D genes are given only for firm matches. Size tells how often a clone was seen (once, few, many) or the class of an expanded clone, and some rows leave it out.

CDR3 protein: CASSQDLYEQYF; CDR3 DNA: TGTGCCAGCAGCCAAGATTTGTACGAGCAGTACTTC; clone size: NA; D gene: NA; V gene: TRBV3-1/TRBV3-2; J gene: TRBJ2-7
CDR3 protein: CASSQESLAGAWSYNEQFF; CDR3 DNA: TGTGCCAGCAGCCAAGAGTCACTAGCGGGAGCTTGGTCCTACAATGAGCAGTTCTTC; clone size: NA; D gene: TRBD2; V gene: TRBV3-1/TRBV3-2; J gene: TRBJ2-1
CDR3 protein: CASSLNGNQPQHF; CDR3 DNA: TGTGCCAGCAGTTTAAACGGGAATCAGCCCCAGCATTTT; clone size: NA; D gene: NA; V gene: TRBV12-3/TRBV12-4; J gene: TRBJ1-5
CDR3 protein: CASSHPTMRPDFYGYTF; CDR3 DNA: TGCGCCAGCAGCCACCCTACTATGAGGCCGGATTTCTATGGCTACACCTTC; clone size: NA; D gene: NA; V gene: TRBV4-1; J gene: TRBJ1-2
CDR3 protein: CAWHLSRGTGNTGELFF; CDR3 DNA: TGTGCCTGGCACCTAAGTAGGGGGACAGGGAACACCGGGGAGCTGTTTTTT; clone size: NA; D gene: TRBD1; V gene: TRBV30; J gene: TRBJ2-2
CDR3 protein: CASRLAGGTYNEQFF; CDR3 DNA: TGTGCCAGCAGACTAGCGGGGGGAACCTACAATGAGCAGTTCTTC; clone size: NA; D gene: TRBD2; V gene: TRBV2; J gene: TRBJ2-1
CDR3 protein: CASTKVGTGEAFF; CDR3 DNA: TGTGCCAGCACCAAAGTCGGGACAGGGGAAGCTTTCTTT; clone size: NA; D gene: TRBD1; V gene: TRBV6-5; J gene: TRBJ1-1
CDR3 protein: CASCPGGGLSYEQYF; CDR3 DNA: TGCGCCAGCTGCCCCGGGGGCGGGCTCTCCTACGAGCAGTACTTC; clone size: few; D gene: NA; V gene: TRBV5-1; J gene: TRBJ2-7
CDR3 protein: CASSQDGLAGLYNEQFF; CDR3 DNA: TGTGCCAGCAGCCAAGATGGGCTAGCGGGCCTCTACAATGAGCAGTTCTTC; clone size: NA; D gene: TRBD2; V gene: TRBV3-1/TRBV3-2; J gene: TRBJ2-1
CDR3 protein: CASSRPSNQPQHF; CDR3 DNA: TGTGCCAGCAGTAGGCCTAGCAATCAGCCCCAGCATTTT; clone size: NA; D gene: NA; V gene: TRBV6-5; J gene: TRBJ1-5
CDR3 protein: CASSQDRGRGDNSPLHF; CDR3 DNA: TGTGCCAGCAGCCAAGATAGGGGCAGGGGGGATAATTCACCCCTCCACTTT; clone size: NA; D gene: TRBD1; V gene: TRBV4-2; J gene: TRBJ1-6
CDR3 protein: CASSYSWEGDQPQHF; CDR3 DNA: TGTGCCAGCAGTTACTCTTGGGAAGGGGATCAGCCCCAGCATTTT; clone size: NA; D gene: NA; V gene: TRBV6-5; J gene: TRBJ1-5
CDR3 protein: CASSLGPSGEYNEQFF; CDR3 DNA: TGTGCCAGCAGCTTAGGACCTAGCGGGGAGTACAATGAGCAGTTCTTC; clone size: NA; D gene: TRBD2; V gene: TRBV13; J gene: TRBJ2-1
CDR3 protein: CASSPRWGGDGSSSGNTIYF; CDR3 DNA: TGTGCCAGCTCACCCCGCTGGGGCGGGGACGGCTCAAGCTCTGGAAACACCATATATTTT; clone size: NA; D gene: NA; V gene: TRBV18; J gene: TRBJ1-3
CDR3 protein: CASRAGTGGYEQYF; CDR3 DNA: TGCGCCAGCAGGGCCGGGACAGGGGGATACGAGCAGTACTTC; clone size: NA; D gene: TRBD1; V gene: TRBV5-1; J gene: TRBJ2-7
CDR3 protein: CASSPPESSGNTIYF; CDR3 DNA: TGTGCCAGCAGCCCCCCGGAGAGCTCTGGAAACACCATATATTTT; clone size: NA; D gene: NA; V gene: TRBV9; J gene: TRBJ1-3
CDR3 protein: CASSLGVGVTEAFF; CDR3 DNA: TGTGCCAGCAGTTTAGGGGTGGGGGTCACTGAAGCTTTCTTT; clone size: NA; D gene: NA; V gene: TRBV27; J gene: TRBJ1-1
CDR3 protein: CASSRVGSGRESSYNEQFF; CDR3 DNA: TGCGCCAGCAGCCGGGTCGGTAGCGGGAGGGAAAGCTCCTACAATGAGCAGTTCTTC; clone size: NA; D gene: TRBD2; V gene: TRBV5-1; J gene: TRBJ2-1
CDR3 protein: CASRPDRSGQPQHF; CDR3 DNA: TGTGCCAGCCGTCCGGACAGGTCTGGACAGCCCCAGCATTTT; clone size: NA; D gene: TRBD1; V gene: TRBV6-5; J gene: TRBJ1-5
CDR3 protein: CASSPGPANNSPLHF; CDR3 DNA: TGTGCCAGCAGCCCAGGACCTGCTAATAATTCACCCCTCCACTTT; clone size: NA; D gene: NA; V gene: TRBV7-2; J gene: TRBJ1-6
CDR3 protein: CASSLRTGRTEAFF; CDR3 DNA: TGTGCCAGCAGCTTGAGGACAGGGCGCACTGAAGCTTTCTTT; clone size: NA; D gene: TRBD1; V gene: TRBV5-4; J gene: TRBJ1-1
CDR3 protein: CASSLGLASEQYF; CDR3 DNA: TGCGCCAGCAGCCTTGGACTAGCGAGCGAGCAGTACTTC; clone size: NA; D gene: TRBD2; V gene: TRBV5-1; J gene: TRBJ2-7
CDR3 protein: CASSHDFAGVDNEQFF; CDR3 DNA: TGTGCCAGCTCCCACGACTTCGCCGGGGTGGATAATGAGCAGTTCTTC; clone size: NA; D gene: NA; V gene: TRBV18; J gene: TRBJ2-1
CDR3 protein: CASSKDSFSNQPQHF; CDR3 DNA: TGTGCCAGCAGCAAAGACAGTTTTAGCAATCAGCCCCAGCATTTT; clone size: NA; D gene: NA; V gene: TRBV5-5; J gene: TRBJ1-5
CDR3 protein: CASRGRDSPLHF; CDR3 DNA: TGTGCCAGCAGGGGCAGGGATTCACCCCTCCACTTT; clone size: NA; D gene: NA; V gene: TRBV2; J gene: TRBJ1-6
CDR3 protein: CAWSVEGWGNQPQHF; CDR3 DNA: TGTGCCTGGAGTGTAGAGGGATGGGGGAATCAGCCCCAGCATTTT; clone size: once; D gene: NA; V gene: TRBV30; J gene: TRBJ1-5
CDR3 protein: CASSQDSSDLYGYTF; CDR3 DNA: TGCGCCAGCAGCCAAGATTCGTCAGACCTCTATGGCTACACCTTC; clone size: NA; D gene: NA; V gene: TRBV4-3; J gene: TRBJ1-2
CDR3 protein: CASSTRYNRGGETQYF; CDR3 DNA: TGTGCCAGTAGTACCCGGTACAACAGGGGAGGGGAGACCCAGTACTTC; clone size: NA; D gene: NA; V gene: TRBV19; J gene: TRBJ2-5
CDR3 protein: CATAGVINTGELFF; CDR3 DNA: TGTGCCACCGCAGGGGTCATTAACACCGGGGAGCTGTTTTTT; clone size: NA; D gene: NA; V gene: TRBV15; J gene: TRBJ2-2
CDR3 protein: CASSESGFIYGYTF; CDR3 DNA: TGTGCCAGCAGTGAATCCGGCTTCATCTATGGCTACACCTTC; clone size: NA; D gene: NA; V gene: TRBV25-1; J gene: TRBJ1-2
CDR3 protein: CASSLVRGLTRETQYF; CDR3 DNA: TGTGCCAGCAGCTTAGTTCGGGGACTAACTCGCGAGACCCAGTACTTC; clone size: once; D gene: TRBD2; V gene: TRBV11-2; J gene: TRBJ2-5
CDR3 protein: CASSRLPGYEQYF; CDR3 DNA: TGTGCCAGCAGTAGATTACCAGGCTACGAGCAGTACTTC; clone size: NA; D gene: NA; V gene: TRBV27; J gene: TRBJ2-7
CDR3 protein: CASSKEGVWRETQYF; CDR3 DNA: TGTGCCAGCAGTAAAGAGGGGGTGTGGAGAGAGACCCAGTACTTC; clone size: NA; D gene: NA; V gene: TRBV27; J gene: TRBJ2-5
CDR3 protein: CASSLLLRGTTSGEQYF; CDR3 DNA: TGCGCCAGCAGCTTGCTCCTTCGTGGGACTACCTCGGGCGAGCAGTACTTC; clone size: NA; D gene: TRBD2; V gene: TRBV5-1; J gene: TRBJ2-7
CDR3 protein: CASSLRDTSSYNSPLHF; CDR3 DNA: TGTGCCAGCAGCCTCCGGGACACGAGCTCCTATAATTCACCCCTCCACTTT; clone size: NA; D gene: NA; V gene: TRBV7-9; J gene: TRBJ1-6
CDR3 protein: CASSISLTIIQYEQYF; CDR3 DNA: TGTGCCAGTAGTATCTCTCTGACTATAATCCAATACGAGCAGTACTTC; clone size: NA; D gene: NA; V gene: TRBV19; J gene: TRBJ2-7
CDR3 protein: CASSQHQGYNSPLHF; CDR3 DNA: TGTGCCAGCAGCCAACACCAGGGCTATAATTCACCCCTCCACTTT; clone size: NA; D gene: NA; V gene: TRBV7-9; J gene: TRBJ1-6
CDR3 protein: CASSQGSSGSSQETQYF; CDR3 DNA: TGTGCCAGCAGCCAAGGCTCTAGCGGGAGTAGCCAAGAGACCCAGTACTTC; clone size: NA; D gene: TRBD2; V gene: TRBV4-2; J gene: TRBJ2-5
CDR3 protein: CASSAGRAGLNSPLHF; CDR3 DNA: TGTGCCAGCAGCGCCGGACGGGCAGGGCTTAATTCACCCCTCCACTTT; clone size: NA; D gene: NA; V gene: TRBV9; J gene: TRBJ1-6
CDR3 protein: CASSEQGGRAFF; CDR3 DNA: TGTGCCAGCAGTGAACAGGGGGGACGAGCTTTCTTT; clone size: NA; D gene: TRBD1; V gene: TRBV2; J gene: TRBJ1-1
CDR3 protein: CASSLLLPIGEASNSPLHF; CDR3 DNA: TGTGCCAGCAGTTTACTCCTCCCGATAGGGGAGGCGAGTAATTCACCCCTCCACTTT; clone size: NA; D gene: NA; V gene: TRBV28; J gene: TRBJ1-6